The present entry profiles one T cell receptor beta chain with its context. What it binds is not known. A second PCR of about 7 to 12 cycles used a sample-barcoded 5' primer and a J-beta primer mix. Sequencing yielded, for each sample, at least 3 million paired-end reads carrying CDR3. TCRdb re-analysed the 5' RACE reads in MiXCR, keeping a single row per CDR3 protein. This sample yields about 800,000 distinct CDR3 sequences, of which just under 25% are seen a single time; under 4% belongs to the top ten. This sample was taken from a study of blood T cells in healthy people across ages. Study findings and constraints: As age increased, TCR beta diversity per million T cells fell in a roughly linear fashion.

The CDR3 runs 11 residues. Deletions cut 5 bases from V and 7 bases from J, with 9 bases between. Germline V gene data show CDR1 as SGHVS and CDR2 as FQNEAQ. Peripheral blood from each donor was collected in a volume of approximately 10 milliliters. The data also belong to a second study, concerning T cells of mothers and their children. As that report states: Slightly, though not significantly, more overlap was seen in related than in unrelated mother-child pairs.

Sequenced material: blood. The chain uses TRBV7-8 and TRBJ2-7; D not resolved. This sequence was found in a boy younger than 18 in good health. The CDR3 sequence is CASSQSMEQYF. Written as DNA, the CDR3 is TGTGCCAGCAGCCAATCGATGGAGCAGTACTTC.